This is a list of T cell receptor beta chains from one sample in a study of neoadjuvant anti-PD-1 for oral cavity cancer. The repertoire was sequenced with immunoSEQ multiplex PCR; TCRdb's copy has only in-frame clones and lacks some. Of about 72,000 clones listed, around 88% are singletons. Here the sequenced sample was PBMCs, taken before nivolumab (anti-PD-1) treatment. All receptors derive from a person aged 35-79 years with oral cavity squamous cell carcinoma. Both conserved end residues are part of each CDR3. Fields, in order: V gene, CDR3 protein.

v_call: TRBV10-2; cdr3_aa: CASSDSGSYNEQFF
v_call: TRBV28; cdr3_aa: CASSATVYGYTF
v_call: TRBV28; cdr3_aa: CASSPAGPATNEKLFF
v_call: TRBV9; cdr3_aa: CASSTTQGAYTEAFF
v_call: TRBV5-1; cdr3_aa: CASSLGPASNEQFF
v_call: TRBV4-1; cdr3_aa: CASSQGPGRYTGELFF
v_call: TRBV6-5; cdr3_aa: CASSQGPSHNEQFF
v_call: TRBV6-6; cdr3_aa: CASSAGGTEVFF
v_call: TRBV5-4; cdr3_aa: CASRWGQGASGEQYF
v_call: TRBV6-4; cdr3_aa: CASSGGPTGELFF
v_call: TRBV7-9; cdr3_aa: CASSSWVAMNTEAFF
v_call: TRBV7-9; cdr3_aa: CASRNRANEQFF
v_call: TRBV19; cdr3_aa: CASSIVRLNTEAFF
v_call: TRBV28; cdr3_aa: CASSFGGYGYTF
v_call: TRBV5-4; cdr3_aa: CASSFRTGVQETQYF
v_call: TRBV7-7; cdr3_aa: CASSPRTEAEAFF
v_call: TRBV30; cdr3_aa: CAWRGPGGDQPQHF
v_call: TRBV4-1; cdr3_aa: CASSQARRTTDTQYF
v_call: TRBV2; cdr3_aa: CASSDERVGLFF
v_call: TRBV30; cdr3_aa: CAWSGVLAGGPADTQYF
v_call: TRBV11-2; cdr3_aa: CASSLPLRDGPTGELFF
v_call: TRBV6-1; cdr3_aa: CASSAYRGGYSGEQYF
v_call: TRBV7-2; cdr3_aa: CASSRPGEKLFF
v_call: TRBV5-6; cdr3_aa: CASSLWAGMSNQPQHF
v_call: TRBV15; cdr3_aa: CATSRDRGREQYF
v_call: TRBV19; cdr3_aa: CASSGLAGKVDTQYF
v_call: TRBV5-1; cdr3_aa: CASSLARADGYTF
v_call: TRBV28; cdr3_aa: CASMEEDDTEAFF
v_call: TRBV27; cdr3_aa: CASSSGGAGKNTEAFF
v_call: TRBV7-3; cdr3_aa: CASSFQEGGYGYTF
v_call: TRBV6-6; cdr3_aa: CASSYVLPGGRGEAFF
v_call: TRBV6-5; cdr3_aa: CASSYSSSAGNEQFF
v_call: TRBV7-9; cdr3_aa: CASSSRLEAKNIQYF
v_call: TRBV29-1; cdr3_aa: CSAEKSLTDTQYF
v_call: TRBV30; cdr3_aa: CAWSWTGTEAFF
v_call: TRBV19; cdr3_aa: CATTDRAANYGYTF
v_call: TRBV28; cdr3_aa: CASSFIPGGEWNYGYTF
v_call: TRBV10-3; cdr3_aa: CAISGTGTASYEQYF
v_call: TRBV30; cdr3_aa: CAWGLGEKLFF
v_call: TRBV6-1; cdr3_aa: CASSRAPGANVLTF
v_call: TRBV30; cdr3_aa: CAWRGGLWDRGRDTQYF
v_call: TRBV27; cdr3_aa: CASSLSGNSNQPQHF
v_call: TRBV19; cdr3_aa: CASYRGPGAPLHF
v_call: TRBV7-9; cdr3_aa: CASSLLGQGNWRETQYF
v_call: TRBV5-1; cdr3_aa: CASSSTGTGGSGANVLTF
v_call: TRBV7-8; cdr3_aa: CASSVKRGGLNEQFF
v_call: TRBV7-9; cdr3_aa: CASSPEGGVSYEQYF